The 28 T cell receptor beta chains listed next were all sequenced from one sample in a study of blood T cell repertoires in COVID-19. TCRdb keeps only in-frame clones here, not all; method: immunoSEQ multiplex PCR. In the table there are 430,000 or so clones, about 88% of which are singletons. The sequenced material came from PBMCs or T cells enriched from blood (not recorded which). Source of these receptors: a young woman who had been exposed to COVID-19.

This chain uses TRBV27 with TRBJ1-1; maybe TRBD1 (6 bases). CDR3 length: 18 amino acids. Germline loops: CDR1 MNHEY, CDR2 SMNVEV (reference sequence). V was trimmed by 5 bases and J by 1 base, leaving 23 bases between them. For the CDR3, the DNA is TGTGCCAGCAGTCCAGCCCCCCGATCCCAGGGGAAGAACACTGAAGCTTTCTTT. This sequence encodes CASSPAPRSQGKNTEAFF.

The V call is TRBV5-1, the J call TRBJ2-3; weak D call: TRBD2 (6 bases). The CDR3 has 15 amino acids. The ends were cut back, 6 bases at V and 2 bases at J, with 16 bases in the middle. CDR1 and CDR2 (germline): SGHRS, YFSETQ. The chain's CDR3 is CASTPSVTNTDTQYF. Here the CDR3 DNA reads TGCGCCAGCACCCCTAGCGTAACCAACACAGATACGCAGTATTTT.

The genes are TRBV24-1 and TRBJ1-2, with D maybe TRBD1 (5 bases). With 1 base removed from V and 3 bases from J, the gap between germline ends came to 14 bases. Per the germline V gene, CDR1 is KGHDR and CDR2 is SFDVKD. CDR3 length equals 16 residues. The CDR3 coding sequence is TGTGCCACCAGTGATTTTAGCGAAGGAGGGGACTATGGCTACACCTTC. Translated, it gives CATSDFSEGGDYGYTF.

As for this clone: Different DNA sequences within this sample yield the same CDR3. CDR3 sequence reads: CASSPGTGGSYEQYF. CDR3 DNA: TGTGCCAGCTCACCAGGAACAGGGGGCTCCTACGAGCAGTACTTC. The rearrangement joins TRBV18 to TRBJ2-7; 8 bases are a match to TRBD1. Unmatched junction bases numbered 3, after V lost 2 bases and J lost 0 bases. Germline-derived CDR1 and CDR2 are KGHSH and LQKENI. The CDR3 consists of 15 residues.

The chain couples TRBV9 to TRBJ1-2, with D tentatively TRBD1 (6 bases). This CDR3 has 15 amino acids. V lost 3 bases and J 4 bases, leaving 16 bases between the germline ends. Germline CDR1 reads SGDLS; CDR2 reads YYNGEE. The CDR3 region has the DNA TGTGCCAGCAGCGCACAACAGGGACCGATCTATGGCTACACCTTC. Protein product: CASSAQQGPIYGYTF. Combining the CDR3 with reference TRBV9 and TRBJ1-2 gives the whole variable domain DSGVTQTPKHLITATGQRVTLRCSPRSGDLSVYWYQQSLDQGLQFLIQYYNGEERAKGNILERFSAQQFPDLHSELNLSSLELGDSALYFCASSAQQGPIYGYTFGSGTRLTVV.

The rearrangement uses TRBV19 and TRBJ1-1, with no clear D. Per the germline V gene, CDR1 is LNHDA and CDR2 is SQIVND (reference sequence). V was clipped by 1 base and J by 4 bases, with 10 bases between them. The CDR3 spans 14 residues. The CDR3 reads CASSIGPGSTEAFF. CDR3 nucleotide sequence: TGTGCCAGTAGTATAGGCCCCGGGAGCACTGAAGCTTTCTTT.

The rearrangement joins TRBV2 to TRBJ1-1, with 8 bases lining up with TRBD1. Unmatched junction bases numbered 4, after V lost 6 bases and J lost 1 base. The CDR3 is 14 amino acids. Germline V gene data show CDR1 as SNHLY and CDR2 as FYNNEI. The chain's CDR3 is CASSGQGSNTEAFF. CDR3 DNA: TGTGCCAGCAGCGGACAGGGATCGAACACTGAAGCTTTCTTT.

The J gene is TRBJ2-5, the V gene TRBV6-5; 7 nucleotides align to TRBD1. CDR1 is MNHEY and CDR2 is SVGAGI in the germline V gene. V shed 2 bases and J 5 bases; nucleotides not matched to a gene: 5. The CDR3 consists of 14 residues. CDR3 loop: CASSYRGQGETQYF. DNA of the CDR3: TGTGCCAGCAGTTACAGGGGGCAGGGGGAGACCCAGTACTTC.

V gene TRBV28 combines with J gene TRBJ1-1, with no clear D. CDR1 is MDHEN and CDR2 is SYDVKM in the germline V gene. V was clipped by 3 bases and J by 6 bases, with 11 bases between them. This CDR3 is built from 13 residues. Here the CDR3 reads CASSLAPSAEAFF. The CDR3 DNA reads TGTGCCAGCAGTTTGGCCCCGAGCGCTGAAGCTTTCTTT. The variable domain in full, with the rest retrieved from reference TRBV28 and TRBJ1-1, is DVKVTQSSRYLVKRTGEKVFLECVQDMDHENMFWYRQDPGLGLRLIYFSYDVKMKEKGDIPEGYSVSREKKERFSLILESASTNQTSMYLCASSLAPSAEAFFGQGTRLTVV.

CDR3 coding DNA: TGTGCCAGCAGTTTATCTAGCGGGAGGGTCTACGAGCAGTACTTC. This translates into CASSLSSGRVYEQYF. The chain carries TRBV27 and TRBJ2-7; 11 nucleotides agree with TRBD2. V shed 0 bases, J shed 3 bases, and the junction held 1 base outside the gene matches. This CDR3 comprises 15 residues. The germline gives CDR1 MNHEY, CDR2 SMNVEV (reference sequence).

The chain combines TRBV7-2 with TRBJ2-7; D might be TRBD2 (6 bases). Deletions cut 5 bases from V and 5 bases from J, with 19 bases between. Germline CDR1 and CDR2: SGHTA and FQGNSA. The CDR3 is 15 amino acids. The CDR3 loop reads CASSLTSTSPHEQYF. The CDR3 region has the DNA TGTGCCAGCAGCCTTACGTCGACTAGTCCCCACGAGCAGTACTTC.

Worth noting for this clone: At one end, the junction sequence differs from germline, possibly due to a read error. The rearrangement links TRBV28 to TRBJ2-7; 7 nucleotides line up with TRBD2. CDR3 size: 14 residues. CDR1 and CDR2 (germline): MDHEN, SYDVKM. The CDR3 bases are TGTGCCAGCAGTTTATTGAGGGCCGGGACTAACACCGAATTC. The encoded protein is CASSLLRAGTNTEF.

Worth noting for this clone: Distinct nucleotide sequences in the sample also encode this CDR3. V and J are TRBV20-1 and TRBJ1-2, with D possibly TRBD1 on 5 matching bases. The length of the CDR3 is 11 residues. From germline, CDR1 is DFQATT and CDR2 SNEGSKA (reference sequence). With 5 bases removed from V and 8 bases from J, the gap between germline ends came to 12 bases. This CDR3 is CSAPRQGGYTF. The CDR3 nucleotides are TGCAGTGCTCCGCGCCAGGGAGGCTACACCTTC.

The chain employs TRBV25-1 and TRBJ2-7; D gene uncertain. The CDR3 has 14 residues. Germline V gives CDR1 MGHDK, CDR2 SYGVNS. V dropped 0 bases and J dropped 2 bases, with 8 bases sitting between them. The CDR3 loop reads CASSEYNTAYEQYF. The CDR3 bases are TGTGCCAGCAGTGAATATAACACAGCCTACGAGCAGTACTTC.

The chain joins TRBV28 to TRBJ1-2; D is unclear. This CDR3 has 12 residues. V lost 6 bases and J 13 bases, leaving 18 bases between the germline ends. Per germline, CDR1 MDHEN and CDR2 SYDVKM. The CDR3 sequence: CASRPRTDLRTF. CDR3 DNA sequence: TGTGCCAGCAGACCGAGAACAGACCTTCGCACCTTC.

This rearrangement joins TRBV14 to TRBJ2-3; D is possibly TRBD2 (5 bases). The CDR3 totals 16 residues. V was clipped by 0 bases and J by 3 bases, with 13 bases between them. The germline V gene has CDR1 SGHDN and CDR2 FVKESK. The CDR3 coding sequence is TGTGCCAGCAGCCAAGATTTGAATAGCGTAACAGATACGCAGTATTTT. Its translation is CASSQDLNSVTDTQYF.

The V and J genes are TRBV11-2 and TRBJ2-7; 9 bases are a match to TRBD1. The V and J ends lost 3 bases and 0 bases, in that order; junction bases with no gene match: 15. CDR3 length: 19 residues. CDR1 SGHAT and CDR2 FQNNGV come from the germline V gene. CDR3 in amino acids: CASSFLWVGTGSISYEQYF. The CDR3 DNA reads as TGTGCCAGCAGCTTTCTCTGGGTCGGGACAGGGTCCATCTCCTACGAGCAGTACTTC.

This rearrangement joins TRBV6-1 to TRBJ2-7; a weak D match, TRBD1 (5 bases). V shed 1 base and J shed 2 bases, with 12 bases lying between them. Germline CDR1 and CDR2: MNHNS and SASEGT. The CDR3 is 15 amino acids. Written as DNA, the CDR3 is TGTGCCAGCAGTGAAGGATGGGCAGGGCCCTACGAGCAGTACTTC. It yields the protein CASSEGWAGPYEQYF.

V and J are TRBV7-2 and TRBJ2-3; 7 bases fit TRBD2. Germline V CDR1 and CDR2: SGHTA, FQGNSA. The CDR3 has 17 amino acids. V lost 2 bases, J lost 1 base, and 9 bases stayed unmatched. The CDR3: CASSLRPNRGGTDTQYF. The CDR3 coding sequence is TGTGCCAGCAGCTTACGACCCAATCGGGGGGGCACAGATACGCAGTATTTT.

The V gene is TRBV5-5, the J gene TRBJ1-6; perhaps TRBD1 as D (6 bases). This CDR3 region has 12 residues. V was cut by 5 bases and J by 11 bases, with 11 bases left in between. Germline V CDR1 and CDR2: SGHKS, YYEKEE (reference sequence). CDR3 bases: TGTGCCAGCAGTACAGGGCTGCCACCCCTCCACTTT. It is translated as CASSTGLPPLHF.

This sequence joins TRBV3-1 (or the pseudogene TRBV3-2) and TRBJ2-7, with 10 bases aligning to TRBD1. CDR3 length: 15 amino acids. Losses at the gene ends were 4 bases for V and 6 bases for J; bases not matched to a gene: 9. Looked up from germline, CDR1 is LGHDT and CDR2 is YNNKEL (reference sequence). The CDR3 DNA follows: TGTGCCAGCAGCCCCAACGCGGGACAGGGGACCGAGCAGTACTTC. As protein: CASSPNAGQGTEQYF.

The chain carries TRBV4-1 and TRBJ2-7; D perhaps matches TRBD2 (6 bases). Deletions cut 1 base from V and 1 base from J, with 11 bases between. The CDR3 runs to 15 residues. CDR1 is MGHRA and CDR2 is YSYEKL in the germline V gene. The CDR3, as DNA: TGCGCCAGCAGCCAAGGTGCGGGACCTTCCTACGAGCAGTACTTC. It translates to CASSQGAGPSYEQYF.

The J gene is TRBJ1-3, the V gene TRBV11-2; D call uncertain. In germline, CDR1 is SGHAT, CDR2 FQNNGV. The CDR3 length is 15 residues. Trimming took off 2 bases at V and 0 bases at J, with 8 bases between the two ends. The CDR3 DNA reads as TGTGCCAGCAGCTTAACCGGAGCCTCTGGAAACACCATATATTTT. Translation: CASSLTGASGNTIYF.

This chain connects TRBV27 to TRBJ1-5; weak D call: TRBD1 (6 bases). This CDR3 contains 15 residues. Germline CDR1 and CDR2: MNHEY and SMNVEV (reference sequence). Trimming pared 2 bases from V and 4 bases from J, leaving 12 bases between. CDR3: CASSLIGQTNQPQHF. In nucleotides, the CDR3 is TGTGCCAGCAGTTTAATTGGACAGACAAATCAGCCCCAGCATTTT.

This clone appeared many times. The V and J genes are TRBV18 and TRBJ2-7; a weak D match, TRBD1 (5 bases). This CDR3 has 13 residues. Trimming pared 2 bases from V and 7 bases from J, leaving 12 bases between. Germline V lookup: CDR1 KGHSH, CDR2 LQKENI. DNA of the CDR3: TGTGCCAGCTCACCAGGTAGGGGCCGAGAGCAGTACTTC. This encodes CASSPGRGREQYF.

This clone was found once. CDR3 in DNA: TGCAGCGCCCGGACAGGGGGATCCGGGGAGCTGTTTTTT. Encoded protein: CSARTGGSGELFF. The genes are TRBV29-1 and TRBJ2-2, with 10 bases aligning to TRBD1. The CDR3 contains 13 residues. Looked up from germline, CDR1 is SQVTM and CDR2 is ANQGSEA. The junction had 5 bases not matched to a gene; V was cut back by 7 bases and J by 6 bases.

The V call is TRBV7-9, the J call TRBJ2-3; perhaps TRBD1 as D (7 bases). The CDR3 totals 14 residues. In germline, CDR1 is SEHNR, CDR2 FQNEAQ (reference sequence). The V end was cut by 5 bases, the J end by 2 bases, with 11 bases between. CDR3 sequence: CASSPRGDTDTQYF. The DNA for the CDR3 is TGTGCCAGCAGCCCCAGGGGGGACACAGATACGCAGTATTTT. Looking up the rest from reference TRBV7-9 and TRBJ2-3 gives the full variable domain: DTGVSQNPRHKITKRGQNVTFRCDPISEHNRLYWYRQTLGQGPEFLTYFQNEAQLEKSRLLSDRFSAERPKGSFSTLEIQRTEQGDSAMYLCASSPRGDTDTQYFGPGTRLTVL.

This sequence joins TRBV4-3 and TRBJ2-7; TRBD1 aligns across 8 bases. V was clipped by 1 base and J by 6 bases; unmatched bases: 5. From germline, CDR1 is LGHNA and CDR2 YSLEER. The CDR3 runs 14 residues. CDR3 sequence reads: CASSQGRGPGEQYF. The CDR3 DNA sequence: TGCGCCAGCAGCCAAGGCAGGGGGCCGGGCGAGCAGTACTTC.